The clone carrying this T cell receptor (beta chain) was observed a handful of times. Antigen specificity is unknown. A quantitative 5'-RACE method, one with molecular barcodes, was used to make TCR beta libraries. MiXCR was run by TCRdb on the 5' RACE reads, yielding one entry per CDR3 protein. The sample lists around 130,000 distinct CDR3 sequences, 17% seen once, with approximately 30% in the top ten. The data were taken from a study of CD8 T cells in ankylosing spondylitis. Findings of the study overall: It appeared that ankylosing spondylitis blood was characterized by a TCR beta motif of eight highly homologous variants. Disease-linked clones reportedly showed significant enrichment in matched ankylosing spondylitis synovial fluid.

V lost 1 base, J lost 2 bases, and 5 bases lay in between. Germline values: CDR1 SGHVS, CDR2 FQNEAQ. This CDR3 contains 13 residues. The origin of this receptor is a male donor with ankylosing spondylitis. The sequencing input was blood, either unsorted or a sorted T cell fraction (not recorded which). The chain recombines TRBV7-8 with TRBJ1-2; D is ambiguous. The CDR3 sequence: CASSLVTNYGYTF. DNA for the CDR3: TGTGCCAGCAGCTTAGTCACCAACTATGGCTACACCTTC.